These 20 T cell receptor beta chains were sequenced from one sample in a study of post-analysis software for immune sequencing data. General study points: Relative to controls, patients had about 5 TRBV segments at higher frequency, with TRBV5-6, TRBV5-1 and TRBV20-1 among these.

Their antigens are not known. Presence of unique molecular identifiers characterized the TCR beta cDNA libraries. TCRdb fed the PCR reads into MiXCR, producing one record per CDR3 protein. Of about 400,000 distinct CDR3 sequences in the sample, about a third were seen once. The sequencing sample was made of blood. Receptors were obtained from a girl between 10 and 17 years old with multiple sclerosis.

This clonotype showed up just a few times. The chain is built from TRBV6-2 or TRBV6-3 and TRBJ2-7; 9 bases map to TRBD1. This CDR3 spans 19 amino acids. Germline V gives CDR1 MNHEY, CDR2 SVGEGT. V lost 0 bases and J lost 2; bases outside the gene matches: 14. The CDR3 region is CASSYSILRGTGNPYEQYF. The CDR3 DNA sequence: TGTGCCAGCAGTTACTCGATCCTCAGGGGGACAGGGAACCCCTACGAGCAGTACTTC.

The V gene is TRBV29-1, the J gene TRBJ2-7, with D tentatively TRBD2 (6 bases). The V end lost 7 bases, the J end lost 3 bases, and 16 bases lay between the germline ends. Germline V CDR1 and CDR2: SQVTM, ANQGSEA. The length of the CDR3 is 13 residues. CDR3: CSAVGDSYYEQYF. DNA for the CDR3: TGCAGCGCCGTGGGGGACTCATACTACGAGCAGTACTTC.

The chain carries TRBV14 and TRBJ2-5; 7 bases are shared with TRBD2. The V segment lost 3 bases and the J segment 11 bases; nucleotides outside the gene matches: 9. Germline assignment: CDR1 SGHDN and CDR2 FVKESK. The CDR3 extends over 13 amino acids. The CDR3 here is CASSHVGGNEQYF. The DNA of the CDR3 is TGTGCCAGCAGCCATGTCGGGGGGAATGAGCAGTACTTC.

This clonotype was detected a few times. The J gene is TRBJ2-7, the V gene TRBV20-1, with 7 nucleotides matching TRBD2. V shed 3 bases and J 2 bases; nucleotides not matched to a gene: 13. The CDR3 has 16 residues. Germline V gene sequence: CDR1 DFQATT, CDR2 SNEGSKA (reference sequence). CDR3 residues: CSARATGASGTYEQYF. In DNA, the CDR3 is TGCAGTGCTAGGGCGACCGGGGCTAGCGGAACCTACGAGCAGTACTTC.

Only a few counts were recorded for this clonotype. V is TRBV7-9 and J is TRBJ2-1; tentatively, D is TRBD1 (6 bases). The CDR3 loop spans 17 amino acids. The V end was cut by 5 bases, the J end by 2 bases, with 19 bases between. Germline CDR1 SEHNR, CDR2 FQNEAQ (reference sequence). CDR3 in DNA: TGTGCCAGCAGCCCTCGGACCCCGACAGGCCCCTACAATGAGCAGTTCTTC. The encoded protein is CASSPRTPTGPYNEQFF.

The J gene is TRBJ2-5, the V gene TRBV20-1; 7 positions agree with TRBD2. This CDR3 spans 15 amino acids. J was trimmed by 2 bases and V by 4 bases; bases with no gene match: 10. Germline CDR1 and CDR2: DFQATT and SNEGSKA (reference sequence). The CDR3 loop reads CSATARGSLQETQYF. In nucleotides, the CDR3 is TGCAGTGCTACCGCGCGGGGGAGTCTGCAAGAGACCCAGTACTTC.

This clonotype occurred a few times. The V call is TRBV6-5, the J call TRBJ2-1; no reliable D call. V was clipped by 1 base and J by 0 bases, with 10 bases between them. Per germline, CDR1 MNHEY and CDR2 SVGAGI. The CDR3 covers 16 residues. The CDR3 DNA follows: TGTGCCAGCAGTTACTGGGTACGGAGCTCCTACAATGAGCAGTTCTTC. The encoded protein is CASSYWVRSSYNEQFF.

This clonotype was seen more than once but under ten times. The genes are TRBV20-1 and TRBJ2-5; TRBD2 is a possible D gene (6 bases). V lost 3 bases to trimming and J lost 1 base, with 9 bases between them. The germline gives CDR1 DFQATT, CDR2 SNEGSKA (reference sequence). The CDR3 is 13 residues long. DNA of the CDR3: TGCAGTGCTAGTGCGGGACTCCAAGAGACCCAGTACTTC. It translates to CSASAGLQETQYF.

The V and J genes are TRBV5-6 and TRBJ1-1; weak D call: TRBD1 (6 bases). Trimming took off 1 base at V and 3 bases at J, with 19 bases between the two ends. CDR3 length: 17 amino acids. The V gene's germline CDR1 is SGHDT and CDR2 YYEEEE. CDR3 region: CASSLFGTPTTDTEAFF. CDR3 DNA: TGTGCCAGCAGCTTGTTTGGGACACCCACTACGGACACTGAAGCTTTCTTT.

This clonotype has just a few counts. J is TRBJ1-4 and V is TRBV20-1, with D tentatively TRBD1 (5 bases). From germline, CDR1 is DFQATT and CDR2 SNEGSKA (reference sequence). The CDR3 sequence is 14 residues long. CDR3 amino acids: CTQGEGSGREKLFF. The CDR3 bases are TGCACCCAAGGAGAGGGGAGCGGGAGGGAAAAACTGTTTTTT.

The CDR3 reads CASSLAGVYAFF. Here the CDR3 DNA reads TGTGCCAGCAGTTTGGCAGGGGTGTACGCTTTCTTT. V gene TRBV6-2 or TRBV6-3 combines with J gene TRBJ1-1; D might be TRBD1 (6 bases). CDR3 size: 12 residues. In germline, CDR1 is MNHEY, CDR2 SVGEGT. V lost 4 bases, J lost 11 bases, and 14 bases lay in between.

This clonotype showed up just a few times. This chain uses TRBV15 with TRBJ2-3; no clear D. V was clipped by 0 bases and J by 5 bases, with 12 bases between them. The CDR3 length is 15 residues. Germline-derived CDR1 and CDR2 are LNHNV and YYDKDF (reference sequence). DNA for the CDR3: TGTGCCACCAGCAGAGATCCTATGGCAGTAGATACGCAGTATTTT. Its protein is CATSRDPMAVDTQYF.

The rearrangement joins TRBV15 to TRBJ2-4; D is perhaps TRBD1 or TRBD2 (5 bases each). This CDR3 region has 15 residues. In germline, CDR1 is LNHNV, CDR2 YYDKDF (reference sequence). Trimming took 0 bases from V and 9 from J, leaving 15 bases between them. DNA for the CDR3: TGTGCCACCAGCAGAGATCGTTTTAAGGGGAGCATTCAGTACTTC. It translates to CATSRDRFKGSIQYF.

This chain connects TRBV9 to TRBJ1-5, with unresolved D. CDR1 is SGDLS, CDR2 YYNGEE, per germline. V lost 0 bases to trimming and J lost 6 bases, with 10 bases between them. The CDR3 length is 14 residues. The CDR3 reads CASSVDQVGQPQHF. CDR3 bases: TGTGCCAGCAGCGTAGATCAGGTCGGTCAGCCCCAGCATTTT.

This clonotype was picked up a small number of times. This chain connects TRBV6-1 to TRBJ1-5; D is ambiguous. Germline CDR1 is MNHNS and CDR2 is SASEGT. This CDR3 comprises 14 residues. The V gene lost 7 bases and the J gene lost 2 bases, with 12 bases spanning the gap. The CDR3 spells CASNAPYRNQPQHF. Written as DNA, the CDR3 is TGTGCCAGCAACGCCCCCTACCGCAATCAGCCCCAGCATTTT.

This clonotype turned up a few times. This rearrangement joins TRBV5-6 to TRBJ1-4; D gene ambiguous. Germline CDR1 reads SGHDT; CDR2 reads YYEEEE. This CDR3 region has 14 residues. V was trimmed by 2 bases and J by 14 bases, leaving 19 bases between them. The CDR3 bases are TGTGCCAGCAGCTTTCAAAATTCGCGAGAACGGCTGTTTTTT. Encoded protein: CASSFQNSRERLFF.

This clonotype was found a few times. An end of the junction does not agree with germline; a read error may underlie this. The chain joins TRBV6-5 to TRBJ1-2, with 7 nucleotides matching TRBD1. This CDR3 has 13 amino acids. Germline V CDR1 and CDR2: MNHEY, SVGAGI. The CDR3 nucleotides are TGTACCAGCAGTCCTAGGGGGCTCAATGGCTACACCTTC. Protein: CTSSPRGLNGYTF.

The chain carries TRBV29-1 and TRBJ1-2, with 9 bases that match TRBD1. This CDR3 region has 12 residues. Per the germline V gene, CDR1 is SQVTM and CDR2 is ANQGSEA. Written as DNA, the CDR3 is TGCAGTAGACAGGGGGACAACTATGGCTACACCTTC. The encoded protein is CSRQGDNYGYTF.

CDR3 bases: TGTGCCAGCAGCTTTTCGGTCAGCTCCTACGAGCAGTACTTC. It encodes CASSFSVSSYEQYF. The rearrangement joins TRBV7-6 to TRBJ2-7, with D unresolved. Germline CDR1 and CDR2: SGHVS and FNYEAQ. This CDR3 has 14 residues. Trimming removed 3 bases from V and 0 bases from J, with 9 bases in between.

The chain joins TRBV7-2 to TRBJ2-1; 12 bases match TRBD2. The germline gives CDR1 SGHTA, CDR2 FQGNSA. V lost 5 bases to trimming and J lost 9 bases; unmatched junction nucleotides: 11. The CDR3 runs to 16 residues. The CDR3 region has the DNA TGTGCCAGCAGCCCCCTTCTAGCGGGGGGGCCTAGTGAGCAGTTCTTC. Translation: CASSPLLAGGPSEQFF.